The 3 T cell receptor beta chains listed next were all sequenced from one sample in a study of early T cells in non-severe SARS-CoV-2 infection. MiXCR was run by TCRdb on the 5' RACE reads, yielding one entry per CDR3 protein. The repertoire includes about 25,000 distinct CDR3 sequences, roughly 4.4% of them detected once, and roughly 10% sits in the top ten. The sequenced material came from whole blood. The receptor set was obtained from an adult who was a healthcare worker with PCR-confirmed SARS-CoV-2 infection or an uninfected control (not recorded which).

Concerning this clonotype: A single base separates this from a much larger clone, so it may be a read error. The V gene is TRBV12-3 or TRBV12-4, the J gene TRBJ2-1; D is possibly TRBD2 (5 bases). CDR3 length: 16 residues. Trimming shortened V by 10 bases and J by 6 bases, and 25 bases separated the two germline ends. The CDR3 sequence: CATRPPPRGSRNEQFF. The CDR3 DNA reads TGTGCCACCAGACCACCCCCTCGGGGTAGCCGCAATGAGCAGTTCTTC.

This clonotype was seen many times. The chain recombines TRBV7-2 with TRBJ2-1; unclear D gene. The CDR3 sequence is 16 residues long. From germline, CDR1 is SGHTA and CDR2 FQGNSA. V lost 1 base and J lost 0, with 10 bases in between. CDR3 amino acids: CASSLDRRVSYNEQFF. In DNA form, the CDR3 reads TGTGCCAGCAGCTTAGACCGCCGGGTCTCCTACAATGAGCAGTTCTTC. Combining the CDR3 with reference TRBV7-2 and TRBJ2-1 gives the whole variable domain GAGVSQSPSNKVTEKGKDVELRCDPISGHTALYWYRQSLGQGLEFLIYFQGNSAPDKSGLPSDRFSAERTGGSVSTLTIQRTQQEDSAVYLCASSLDRRVSYNEQFFGPGTRLTVL.

The chain couples TRBV3-1 to TRBJ2-2; possibly TRBD1 for D (6 bases). CDR3 length equals 15 residues. Germline V gene sequence: CDR1 LGHDT, CDR2 YNNKEL (reference sequence). Trimming shortened V by 6 bases and J by 1 base, and 12 bases separated the two germline ends. The CDR3 protein is CASSPGTKNTGELFF. CDR3 nucleotides: TGTGCCAGCAGTCCCGGGACAAAGAACACCGGGGAGCTGTTTTTT.